The 9 T cell receptor beta chains below were found in one sample sequenced in a study of Graves' ophthalmopathy and Graves' hyperthyroidism. From RNA, the CDR3 regions of TCR beta chains were amplified and sequenced. The first round was an RT-PCR with HTBI primers, and the second round was a multiplex PCR. MiXCR, applied by TCRdb to the multiplex PCR reads, yields one record per CDR3 protein. The sample lists approximately 15,000 distinct CDR3 sequences, about 46% occurring once. The sequencing input was peripheral blood. These receptors were obtained from a woman aged 40 to 50 with stable Graves' hyperthyroidism.

This clonotype was seen repeatedly, ten times or more. The chain employs TRBV6-1 and TRBJ2-7; 7 bases align to TRBD1. This CDR3 comprises 14 residues. V shed 2 bases and J 1 base; nucleotides not matched to a gene: 2. Germline CDR1 and CDR2: MNHNS and SASEGT. The CDR3 protein is CASSEWDSSYEQYF. CDR3 coding DNA: TGTGCCAGCAGTGAATGGGACAGTTCCTACGAGCAGTACTTC.

This chain uses TRBV5-1 with TRBJ2-2; 8 bases agree with TRBD1. The germline V gene encodes CDR1 SGHRS and CDR2 YFSETQ. This CDR3 has 15 residues. Trimming cost V 4 bases and J 6 bases; bases outside gene matches: 8. The CDR3 nucleotides read TGCGCCAGCAGCGCCAGACAGGGGAGTGCCGGGGAGCTGTTTTTT. It yields the protein CASSARQGSAGELFF.

There are a few counts of this clonotype. The rearrangement joins TRBV12-5 to TRBJ2-5; a weak D match, TRBD1 (6 bases). Germline V gives CDR1 LGHNT, CDR2 FRNRAP. The CDR3 has 15 residues. V lost 1 base to trimming and J lost 4 bases, with 13 bases between them. The CDR3 loop is CASGLGIGGSETQYF. CDR3 nucleotides: TGTGCTAGTGGTTTGGGGATAGGGGGATCAGAGACCCAGTACTTC.

Note on this clonotype: Germline is not matched at one junction end, which may reflect a read error. This chain links TRBV2 with TRBJ1-5; D gene unclear. From germline, CDR1 is SNHLY and CDR2 FYNNEI. CDR3 size: 13 residues. The CDR3 reads CASSELTPQPEHF. The CDR3 DNA follows: TGTGCCAGCAGTGAACTTACCCCCCAGCCCGAGCATTTT.

This clonotype was counted at least ten times. This chain uses TRBV5-1 with TRBJ1-5; D gene unclear. Per germline, CDR1 SGHRS and CDR2 YFSETQ. This CDR3 is 15 amino acids long. V shed 1 base and J shed 4 bases, with 12 bases lying between them. This chain's CDR3 is CASSLWGELNQPQHF. CDR3 coding DNA: TGCGCCAGCAGCTTGTGGGGAGAACTAAATCAGCCCCAGCATTTT.

A word on this clonotype: The CDR3 does not close with the conserved phenylalanine or tryptophan, likely indicating a read error. This rearrangement joins TRBV7-2 to TRBJ2-7; no reliable D call. From germline, CDR1 is SGHTA and CDR2 FQGNSA. The CDR3 totals 13 residues. The V end was cut by 2 bases, the J end by 7 bases, with 12 bases between. CDR3: CASSLSSIQEQYI. DNA of the CDR3: TGTGCCAGCAGCTTATCCAGTATCCAAGAGCAGTACATC.

CDR3 sequence reads: CATSVGERGTGELFF. As DNA, the CDR3 is TGTGCCACCAGTGTGGGGGAGCGGGGAACCGGGGAGCTGTTTTTT. The chain couples TRBV24-1 to TRBJ2-2; 7 nucleotides match TRBD2. Germline lookup yields CDR1 KGHDR and CDR2 SFDVKD. V shed 5 bases, J shed 5 bases, and the junction held 7 bases outside the gene matches. The CDR3 is made up of 15 amino acids.

The chain uses TRBV5-1 and TRBJ1-4; 7 bases line up with TRBD1. The CDR3 is 15 residues long. CDR1 and CDR2 from the germline V gene are SGHRS and YFSETQ. V was pared by 4 bases and J by 8 bases, with 11 bases of the junction left unmatched. The CDR3 DNA reads TGCGCCAGCAGCCCCCAGGGGGGCTTATCCGAAAAACTGTTTTTT. This sequence encodes CASSPQGGLSEKLFF.

The chain is built from TRBV12-3 or TRBV12-4 and TRBJ2-7; 10 nucleotides agree with TRBD2. The CDR3 is 14 residues long. The J segment lost 5 bases and the V segment lost 6 bases, leaving 7 bases of the junction unmatched. CDR3 residues: CASRVAGGLNEQYF. The CDR3 nucleotides read TGTGCCAGCAGGGTAGCGGGAGGTCTCAACGAGCAGTACTTC.